Listed below are T cell receptor beta chains from one sample, sequenced in a study of shared T cell receptors in the human thymus. TCRdb's copy holds only in-frame clones and misses some; the assay was immunoSEQ multiplex PCR. Of fewer than 700,000 clones in the sample, more than 75% are singletons; the top ten hold around 0.0099%. This sample was also put to use in a study of human thymus T cells.

The sample taken for sequencing was thymocytes. Receptor source: a boy under three years old with a congenital heart defect. Both conserved end residues are part of each CDR3. The D gene is left open where the match is weak. Size is stated for part of the rows, as once, few or many counts, or as a class when the clone is expanded.

cdr3_aa cdr3_nt v_call clone_size d_call j_call
CASSCIQGAGEKLFF TGTGCCAGCAGTTGTATACAGGGGGCAGGTGAAAAACTGTTTTTT TRBV6-5 - TRBD1 TRBJ1-4
CASSLIRDTHLAYGYTF TGTGCCAGCAGCTTGATCCGGGACACCCACCTGGCCTATGGCTACACCTTC TRBV7-9 - - TRBJ1-2
CASSSIPGTSGIYNEQFF TGTGCCAGCAGCTCGATTCCCGGGACTAGCGGGATCTACAATGAGCAGTTCTTC TRBV5-6 - TRBD2 TRBJ2-1
CSVERGTTF TGCAGCGTTGAGCGGGGGACCACCTTC TRBV29-1 - - TRBJ1-2
CAWSLGRDLNTEAFF TGTGCCTGGAGTCTAGGTCGGGATCTGAACACTGAAGCTTTCTTT TRBV30 once - TRBJ1-1
CASSQDWDRGNTGANVLTF TGTGCCAGCAGCCAAGACTGGGACAGGGGGAATACTGGGGCCAACGTCCTGACTTTC TRBV14 - TRBD1 TRBJ2-6
CASSHTSGGPLEQYF TGTGCCAGCAGTCACACTAGCGGGGGGCCCCTCGAGCAGTACTTC TRBV25-1 - TRBD2 TRBJ2-7
CASSQDRGLAGTYEQYF TGCGCCAGCAGCCAAGATCGGGGACTAGCGGGCACCTACGAGCAGTACTTC TRBV4-3 - TRBD2 TRBJ2-7
CASRRGRGSYEQYF TGTGCCAGCAGACGAGGGCGGGGGTCCTACGAGCAGTACTTC TRBV6-5 - TRBD2 TRBJ2-7
CAISENREKLFF TGTGCCATCAGTGAGAACAGGGAAAAACTGTTTTTT TRBV10-3 - - TRBJ1-4
CASSGLAGGWTGELFF TGTGCCAGCAGCGGGCTAGCGGGAGGGTGGACCGGGGAGCTGTTTTTT TRBV7-8 - TRBD2 TRBJ2-2
CATSRDPGTSDPVVYEQYF TGTGCCACCAGCAGAGACCCCGGGACTAGCGACCCAGTTGTTTACGAGCAGTACTTC TRBV15 - TRBD2 TRBJ2-7
CASSQFGGSYEQYF TGCGCCAGCAGCCAATTTGGCGGGTCCTACGAGCAGTACTTC TRBV4-1 once - TRBJ2-7
CASSPSGTTRYEQYF TGTGCCAGCAGTCCCTCCGGGACTACCAGATACGAGCAGTACTTC TRBV27 - TRBD2 TRBJ2-7
CASTASAIGHTQYF TGTGCCAGCACAGCTAGCGCAATCGGGCATACGCAGTATTTT TRBV7-2 once - TRBJ2-3
CASSPSGTSYEQYF TGCGCCAGCAGCCCTAGCGGGACTTCCTACGAGCAGTACTTC TRBV4-1 - TRBD2 TRBJ2-7
CASSPGTSKSTDTQYF TGTGCCAGCAGCCCCGGGACATCGAAAAGCACAGATACGCAGTATTTT TRBV14 - - TRBJ2-3
CTSSFPDRDAGELFF TGCACCAGCAGCTTCCCAGACAGGGACGCCGGGGAGCTGTTTTTT TRBV5-1 - TRBD1 TRBJ2-2
CASSLIWRASPFSTDTQYF TGCGCCAGCAGCTTGATTTGGCGGGCTTCCCCGTTTAGCACAGATACGCAGTATTTT TRBV5-1 - - TRBJ2-3
CASSLRQQRPSEAFF TGTGCCAGCAGCCTCCGACAGCAAAGGCCCTCTGAAGCTTTCTTT TRBV14 - - TRBJ1-1
CASSLPRREAGELFF TGTGCCAGCAGTTTACCAAGGCGGGAGGCCGGGGAGCTGTTTTTT TRBV28 - TRBD2 TRBJ2-2
CASSQGAPTAGGGETQYF TGCGCCAGCAGCCAAGGGGCTCCTACGGCGGGAGGGGGAGAGACCCAGTACTTC TRBV4-3 - TRBD2 TRBJ2-5
CASSQDSAPTFTDTQYF TGCGCCAGCAGCCAAGATAGTGCACCAACCTTTACAGATACGCAGTATTTT TRBV4-3 - - TRBJ2-3
CASSFDRGQADTQYF TGTGCCAGCAGTTTTGACAGGGGGCAGGCAGATACGCAGTATTTT TRBV28 - TRBD1 TRBJ2-3
CASRVGGGEQYF TGTGCCAGCAGGGTCGGGGGTGGCGAGCAGTACTTC TRBV2 - - TRBJ2-7
CAISTRTGEHTGELFF TGTGCCATCAGTACCAGAACGGGAGAGCACACCGGGGAGCTGTTTTTT TRBV10-3 - - TRBJ2-2
CASRSTGSDSNNYGYTF TGTGCCAGCAGGTCTACGGGTTCGGACAGCAATAACTATGGCTACACCTTC TRBV2 - - TRBJ1-2
CAAGGWYNEQFF TGTGCCGCGGGAGGGTGGTACAATGAGCAGTTCTTC TRBV27 - TRBD2 TRBJ2-1
CASMGPGGLPTNEKLFF TGTGCCAGCATGGGGCCAGGGGGCTTACCAACTAATGAAAAACTGTTTTTT TRBV2 few TRBD1 TRBJ1-4
CASSRGRASGNTGELFF TGTGCCAGCAGCCGAGGTCGGGCTAGCGGGAACACCGGGGAGCTGTTTTTT TRBV13 - TRBD2 TRBJ2-2
CASSLPTSGRGNEQFF TGTGCCAGCAGCTTGCCTACTAGCGGGAGGGGCAATGAGCAGTTCTTC TRBV5-6 - TRBD2 TRBJ2-1
CASSFPLWYGYTF TGTGCCAGCAGTTTCCCCCTATGGTATGGCTACACCTTC TRBV28 - - TRBJ1-2
CASRRTGGPDTQYF TGTGCCAGCAGGCGGACAGGGGGCCCAGATACGCAGTATTTT TRBV5-6 - TRBD1 TRBJ2-3
CTSRSVEGTGELFF TGCACCAGCAGGTCTGTAGAGGGAACCGGGGAGCTGTTTTTT TRBV1 - - TRBJ2-2
CASSLGHQGAGETDTQYF TGTGCCAGCAGCTTAGGGCATCAAGGAGCGGGAGAAACAGATACGCAGTATTTT TRBV5-6 - TRBD2 TRBJ2-3
CASSLTGERTGELFF TGTGCCAGCAGCCTTACGGGGGAGCGGACCGGGGAGCTGTTTTTT TRBV7-3 - - TRBJ2-2
CASSLARGQSTDTQYF TGTGCCAGCAGCTTGGCGAGGGGACAGTCCACAGATACGCAGTATTTT TRBV5-6 once TRBD1 TRBJ2-3
CASSLDNFSPREGRTYEQYF TGTGCCAGCAGCTTAGATAACTTCTCACCTAGAGAGGGAAGGACCTACGAGCAGTACTTC TRBV11-3 once - TRBJ2-7
CASSPGTSGGNEQFF TGTGCCAGCAGCCCGGGGACTAGCGGGGGGAATGAGCAGTTCTTC TRBV11-3 - TRBD2 TRBJ2-1
CASSPTANGNTIYF TGTGCCAGTAGCCCGACAGCAAATGGAAACACCATATATTTT TRBV19 - - TRBJ1-3
CASSFSFLAGGAETQYF TGTGCCAGCAGCTTTTCTTTCCTAGCGGGAGGCGCGGAGACCCAGTACTTC TRBV11-2 - TRBD2 TRBJ2-5
CASRRTSGRAEETQYF TGTGCCAGCAGAAGGACTAGCGGGAGGGCCGAAGAGACCCAGTACTTC TRBV27 - TRBD2 TRBJ2-5
CASGPDSPSTDTQYF TGTGCCAGCGGTCCGGACAGTCCTAGCACAGATACGCAGTATTTT TRBV27 once - TRBJ2-3
CSVAGLAELGNEQFF TGCAGCGTTGCGGGACTAGCGGAGCTGGGCAATGAGCAGTTCTTC TRBV29-1 - TRBD2 TRBJ2-1
CASSVESGLAGVGSTDTQYF TGTGCCAGCAGCGTAGAGTCGGGACTAGCGGGAGTTGGGAGCACAGATACGCAGTATTTT TRBV9 - TRBD2 TRBJ2-3
CASSLGGQVQPQHF TGTGCCAGTAGTCTCGGGGGACAGGTTCAGCCCCAGCATTTT TRBV19 - TRBD1 TRBJ1-5
CASSPTKNTEAFF TGTGCCAGCAGCCCTACGAAGAACACTGAAGCTTTCTTT TRBV6-1 - - TRBJ1-1
CASSRPLQREDNFTDTQYF TGCGCCAGCAGCCGACCCCTCCAGCGGGAGGATAATTTCACAGATACGCAGTATTTT TRBV4-1 once TRBD2 TRBJ2-3